One and the same sample provided the 23 T cell receptor beta chains below, sequenced in a study of shared clonotypes between healthy human individuals. Only CD45RO-negative cells positively selected for CCR7 counted as naive CD8 cells, so terminally differentiated effector memory CD45RA+ cells were excluded. The table came from immunoSEQ multiplex PCR; TCRdb's copy has only in-frame clones and leaves some out. The data show some 2 million clones, 85% to 95% seen once. Sequenced: naive CD8+ T cells sorted from blood. The receptor source for this set is a man younger than 35 in good health.

For this clone: Other DNA sequences in the sample encode the same CDR3. The DNA for the CDR3 is TGTGCCAGCAGCCAAGATTTAGGCTACAATGAGCAGTTCTTC. The encoded protein is CASSQDLGYNEQFF. The V gene is TRBV14, the J gene TRBJ2-1; D ambiguous. From germline, CDR1 is SGHDN and CDR2 FVKESK. V was shortened by 0 bases and J by 3 bases, with 6 bases between the two germline ends. The CDR3 spans 14 residues.

The chain recombines TRBV11-1 with TRBJ2-7; a weak D match, TRBD1 (5 bases). This CDR3 has 14 amino acids. Trimming removed 5 bases at V and 1 base at J, with 12 bases between. Germline CDR1 and CDR2: SGHAT and FQDESV (reference sequence). The CDR3 DNA is TGTGCCAGCAGCCCCCAGGACAAGTCCTACGAGCAGTACTTC. It codes for CASSPQDKSYEQYF.

This chain uses TRBV4-2 with TRBJ2-1, with 12 nucleotides matching TRBD2. The CDR3 is 14 residues long. The germline V gene encodes CDR1 LGHNA and CDR2 YNFKEQ. Trimming at V came to 2 bases and at J to 9 bases, leaving 2 bases not matched to a gene. CDR3 coding DNA: TGTGCCAGCAGCCAACGACTAGCGGGGGTTGAGCAGTTCTTC. It encodes CASSQRLAGVEQFF.

This chain links TRBV13 with TRBJ2-5; 12 bases map to TRBD1. This CDR3 spans 16 amino acids. From germline, CDR1 is PRHDT and CDR2 FYEKMQ (reference sequence). Trimming cost V 3 bases and J 2 bases; bases outside gene matches: 4. The CDR3 sequence is CASSLRDRGRQETQYF. As DNA, the CDR3 is TGTGCCAGCAGCTTGCGGGACAGGGGGCGACAAGAGACCCAGTACTTC.

A word on this clone: Within the sample, other DNA sequences also encode this same CDR3. The chain joins TRBV9 to TRBJ2-7; unclear D gene. The ends were cut back, 0 bases at V and 4 bases at J, with 11 bases in the middle. Germline CDR1 SGDLS, CDR2 YYNGEE. This CDR3 is 14 amino acids long. CDR3 coding DNA: TGTGCCAGCAGCGTAGAGGAAGGTTCTTACGAGCAGTACTTC. Amino acids: CASSVEEGSYEQYF.

V gene TRBV6-1 combines with J gene TRBJ1-1; perhaps TRBD1 as D (5 bases). The germline V and J ends were trimmed by 3 bases and 11 bases, with 28 bases remaining between them. The CDR3 covers 17 residues. CDR1 and CDR2 (germline): MNHNS, SASEGT. In DNA, the CDR3 is TGTGCCAGCAGTGATACCCCGGGAAGACAGCCTAGCGTGTCGGCTTTCTTT. Translated, it gives CASSDTPGRQPSVSAFF.

The chain has TRBV6-1 and TRBJ1-5; D is possibly TRBD1 (5 bases). CDR1 and CDR2 (germline): MNHNS, SASEGT. This CDR3 spans 12 amino acids. V dropped 6 bases and J dropped 9 bases, with 12 bases sitting between them. The CDR3 DNA follows: TGTGCCAGCAGAGAGCAGGGTTTGCCCCAGCATTTT. Translating gives CASREQGLPQHF.

The chain recombines TRBV7-6 with TRBJ2-7; D is possibly TRBD1 or TRBD2 (5 bases each). Germline V lookup: CDR1 SGHVS, CDR2 FNYEAQ. The CDR3 spans 14 residues. V was shortened by 1 base and J by 5 bases, with 12 bases between the two germline ends. CDR3 nucleotides: TGTGCCAGCAGCTTAGAAATTGGGGGTCACGAGCAGTACTTC. It encodes CASSLEIGGHEQYF.

This chain joins TRBV13 and TRBJ2-1; D not certain. Germline assignment: CDR1 PRHDT and CDR2 FYEKMQ (reference sequence). V was pared by 3 bases and J by 14 bases, with 23 bases between. This CDR3 comprises 15 residues. The CDR3: CASSFTSRAAPWEFF. In DNA, the CDR3 is TGTGCCAGCAGCTTTACGTCTCGGGCCGCACCTTGGGAGTTCTTC.

As concerns this clone: Other nucleotide sequences from this sample produce the same CDR3. This sequence joins TRBV5-4 and TRBJ1-2; the D is unclear. The CDR3 runs to 14 residues. Trimming took 0 bases from V and 0 from J, leaving 6 bases between them. The germline CDR1 and CDR2 sequences are SGHNT and YYREEE (reference sequence). The CDR3 is CASSLVGANYGYTF. The CDR3 DNA is TGTGCCAGCAGCTTGGTCGGGGCTAACTATGGCTACACCTTC.

The chain joins TRBV25-1 to TRBJ1-2; D unresolved. Germline-derived CDR1 and CDR2 are MGHDK and SYGVNS. The ends were cut back, 1 base at V and 1 base at J, with 4 bases in the middle. There are 13 residues in the CDR3. The CDR3 DNA is TGTGCCAGCAGTGAATTTGGTAACTATGGCTACACCTTC. This sequence encodes CASSEFGNYGYTF.

V is TRBV10-1 and J is TRBJ2-7, with 10 bases matching TRBD1. The CDR3 contains 16 residues. Germline V gene sequence: CDR1 WNHNN, CDR2 SYGVQD (reference sequence). Trimming at V came to 2 bases and at J to 5 bases, leaving 9 bases not matched to a gene. CDR3 amino acids: CASSERTGTGVHEQYF. Written as DNA, the CDR3 is TGCGCCAGCAGTGAGCGAACCGGGACAGGGGTCCACGAGCAGTACTTC.

V and J are TRBV11-3 and TRBJ2-2; tentatively, D is TRBD1 (5 bases). This CDR3 contains 13 residues. The V gene lost 5 bases and the J gene lost 5 bases, with 9 bases spanning the gap. The germline V gene has CDR1 SGHNT and CDR2 YENEEA. The CDR3 region is CASSDRETGELFF. The CDR3 DNA sequence: TGTGCCAGCAGCGACAGAGAAACCGGGGAGCTGTTTTTT.

J is TRBJ2-3 and V is TRBV5-1; D ambiguous. The CDR3 spans 13 residues. V shed 4 bases and J shed 1 base, with 7 bases lying between them. Germline CDR1 and CDR2: SGHRS and YFSETQ. In DNA form, the CDR3 reads TGCGCCAGCAGCGAAGAGGGCACAGATACGCAGTATTTT. Encoded protein: CASSEEGTDTQYF.

The rearrangement links TRBV6-5 to TRBJ2-5, with D maybe TRBD2 (5 bases). The length of the CDR3 is 13 residues. CDR1 and CDR2 from the germline V gene are MNHEY and SVGAGI. V lost 6 bases and J 4 bases, leaving 12 bases between the germline ends. The CDR3 sequence is CASSPSGRETQYF. For the CDR3, the DNA is TGTGCCAGCAGCCCTTCGGGGAGAGAGACCCAGTACTTC.

The rearrangement links TRBV7-6 to TRBJ1-1; 7 positions agree with TRBD1. Trimming cost V 3 bases and J 6 bases; bases outside gene matches: 7. Germline-derived CDR1 and CDR2 are SGHVS and FNYEAQ. CDR3 length: 14 residues. This chain's CDR3 is CASSFGGGTAEAFF. CDR3 coding DNA: TGTGCCAGCAGCTTTGGGGGAGGGACAGCTGAAGCTTTCTTT.

V and J are TRBV13 and TRBJ2-1, with 10 bases aligning to TRBD2. The J segment lost 5 bases and the V segment lost 5 bases, leaving 9 bases of the junction unmatched. The CDR3 sequence is 16 residues long. Germline assignment: CDR1 PRHDT and CDR2 FYEKMQ (reference sequence). CDR3 amino acids: CASSEVTSGKNNEQFF. Here the CDR3 DNA reads TGTGCCAGCAGCGAAGTTACTAGCGGGAAGAACAATGAGCAGTTCTTC.

The chain uses TRBV11-3 and TRBJ1-4; no clear D gene. Trimming shortened V by 5 bases and J by 5 bases, and 12 bases separated the two germline ends. The germline V gene encodes CDR1 SGHNT and CDR2 YENEEA. The CDR3 has 14 amino acids. The CDR3 nucleotides are TGTGCCAGCAGCCAGAGGAACATGAATGAAAAACTGTTTTTT. Its translation is CASSQRNMNEKLFF.

Details on this clone: Within the sample, other DNA sequences also encode this same CDR3. This chain connects TRBV27 to TRBJ2-1, with 13 bases matching TRBD2. The CDR3 runs to 15 residues. Losses at the gene ends were 6 bases for V and 5 bases for J; bases not matched to a gene: 4. Germline assignment: CDR1 MNHEY and CDR2 SMNVEV (reference sequence). The CDR3 DNA is TGTGCCAGCAGCCCCGGGACTAGCGGGAACAATGAGCAGTTCTTC. It specifies CASSPGTSGNNEQFF.

This clone was picked up one time. The V and J genes are TRBV6-5 and TRBJ1-1; the match to TRBD1 covers 7 bases. Trimming cost V 3 bases and J 8 bases; bases outside gene matches: 6. This CDR3 region has 13 residues. Germline CDR1 and CDR2: MNHEY and SVGAGI. In DNA, the CDR3 is TGTGCCAGCAGTTATCCTGGACAGGAGGAAGCTTTCTTT. Amino acids: CASSYPGQEEAFF.

This sequence joins TRBV12-5 and TRBJ2-7, with 7 bases that match TRBD1. J gave up 2 bases and V 6 bases, and 4 bases lay outside the gene matches. The germline V gene encodes CDR1 LGHNT and CDR2 FRNRAP. This CDR3 has 13 residues. The CDR3 DNA sequence: TGTGCTAGTGGCTTGACAGGGCCCTACGAGCAGTACTTC. It encodes CASGLTGPYEQYF. Complete variable domain (other parts from reference TRBV12-5 and TRBJ2-7): DARVTQTPRHKVTEMGQEVTMRCQPILGHNTVFWYRQTMMQGLELLAYFRNRAPLDDSGMPKDRFSAEMPDATLATLKIQPSEPRDSAVYFCASGLTGPYEQYFGPGTRLTVT.

The chain has TRBV29-1 and TRBJ1-1; 9 bases match TRBD1. Germline V CDR1 and CDR2: SQVTM, ANQGSEA. The CDR3 is made up of 11 amino acids. Trimming removed 7 bases from V and 7 bases from J; junction bases left unmatched: 4. As DNA, the CDR3 is TGCAGCGGGATGACAGGGGGTGAAGCTTTCTTT. The encoded protein is CSGMTGGEAFF.

This rearrangement joins TRBV7-8 to TRBJ2-1, with 15 bases aligning to TRBD2. J lost 8 bases, V lost 5 bases, and 13 bases had no gene match. Germline CDR1 reads SGHVS; CDR2 reads FQNEAQ. CDR3 length equals 18 residues. The CDR3 sequence is CASSPGLAGGAGFDEQFF. DNA of the CDR3: TGTGCCAGCAGCCCGGGACTAGCGGGGGGCGCGGGGTTTGATGAGCAGTTCTTC.